One sample yielded the 13 T cell receptor beta chains listed below, sequenced in a study of blood T cell repertoires in COVID-19. Libraries were prepared by immunoSEQ multiplex PCR; TCRdb keeps only in-frame clonotypes and omits some of them. The sample holds tens of thousands of clones; 90% are singletons and the top ten take roughly 9.7%. What was sequenced was peripheral blood. The receptors come from a human donor in a cohort sampled during active COVID-19.

The gene calls are TRBV19 and TRBJ2-3, with TRBD2 matching over 11 bases. Germline V gives CDR1 LNHDA, CDR2 SQIVND (reference sequence). The CDR3 length is 14 residues. Trimming at V came to 6 bases and at J to 5 bases, leaving 4 bases not matched to a gene. The CDR3 reads CASSVGTSGDTQYF. The DNA of the CDR3 is TGTGCCAGTAGCGTCGGGACTAGCGGAGATACGCAGTATTTT.

The V and J genes are TRBV28 and TRBJ1-4, with D perhaps matching TRBD1 (6 bases). Trimming left V 8 bases short and J 3 bases short, with 10 bases between. The CDR3 is 13 residues long. CDR1 and CDR2 from the germline V gene are MDHEN and SYDVKM. The CDR3 loop is CASLGHPNEKLFF. CDR3 coding DNA: TGTGCCAGCCTGGGACACCCTAATGAAAAACTGTTTTTT.

The chain employs TRBV19 and TRBJ1-2, with 7 bases lining up with TRBD1. The CDR3 is 13 amino acids. J lost 3 bases, V lost 5 bases, and 3 bases had no gene match. Germline V gene data show CDR1 as LNHDA and CDR2 as SQIVND (reference sequence). The CDR3, as DNA: TGTGCCAGTAGTGAGGGACAGTACTATGGCTACACCTTC. It encodes CASSEGQYYGYTF.

This clone was counted a few times. The V gene is TRBV25-1, the J gene TRBJ1-1, with D possibly matching TRBD1 (5 bases). V was clipped by 0 bases and J by 6 bases, with 8 bases between them. From germline, CDR1 is MGHDK and CDR2 SYGVNS. The CDR3 has 13 residues. The CDR3 region is CASSEYDSAEAFF. Written as DNA, the CDR3 is TGTGCCAGCAGTGAATACGACAGCGCTGAAGCTTTCTTT. Using reference TRBV25-1 and TRBJ1-1 for the parts outside the CDR3, the full variable domain is EADIYQTPRYLVIGTGKKITLECSQTMGHDKMYWYQQDPGMELHLIHYSYGVNSTEKGDLSSESTVSRIRTEHFPLTLESARPSHTSQYLCASSEYDSAEAFFGQGTRLTVV.

The rearrangement uses TRBV28 and TRBJ2-2, with TRBD1 identical over 7 bases. Germline trimming cut 6 bases from V and 0 bases from J; bases unmatched to any gene: 13. Germline V gene sequence: CDR1 MDHEN, CDR2 SYDVKM. This CDR3 has 18 residues. CDR3 DNA: TGTGCCAGCAGACTCAACCAGGACAGGTTCTCGAACACCGGGGAGCTGTTTTTT. The encoded protein is CASRLNQDRFSNTGELFF.

The V call is TRBV7-2, the J call TRBJ2-7, with D perhaps TRBD1 (5 bases). The V end lost 1 base, the J end lost 4 bases, and 11 bases lay between the germline ends. Germline V lookup: CDR1 SGHTA, CDR2 FQGNSA. The CDR3 is 14 amino acids. The CDR3 coding sequence is TGTGCCAGCAGCTTAGGAAGACAGTCATACGAGCAGTACTTC. Its protein is CASSLGRQSYEQYF.

The V and J genes are TRBV18 and TRBJ2-7; the D gene is possibly TRBD1 (6 bases). Germline V gives CDR1 KGHSH, CDR2 LQKENI. Trimming took 2 bases from V and 2 from J, leaving 13 bases between them. The CDR3 spans 15 residues. CDR3 region: CASSPFGDTAYEQYF. CDR3 coding DNA: TGTGCCAGCTCACCATTCGGGGACACCGCCTACGAGCAGTACTTC.

The chain is built from TRBV20-1 and TRBJ2-7; D gene uncertain. V was shortened by 5 bases and J by 4 bases, with 6 bases between the two germline ends. CDR1 DFQATT and CDR2 SNEGSKA come from the germline V gene (reference sequence). This CDR3 is 10 amino acids long. CDR3 sequence (DNA): TGCAGTGCTTCCCTTTACGAGCAGTACTTC. Its translation: CSASLYEQYF.

This clone was seen more than once but under ten times. The chain has TRBV5-1 and TRBJ1-6; tentatively, D is TRBD1 (5 bases). The germline V gene encodes CDR1 SGHRS and CDR2 YFSETQ. The V gene lost 3 bases and the J gene lost 5 bases, with 12 bases spanning the gap. This CDR3 has 15 amino acids. The CDR3: CASSYAGGNNSPLHF. The CDR3 DNA follows: TGCGCCAGCAGCTATGCCGGGGGTAATAATTCACCCCTCCACTTT.

The chain combines TRBV6-2 or TRBV6-3 with TRBJ1-5; TRBD1 might be the D (5 bases). Trimming removed 2 bases at V and 1 base at J, with 12 bases between. The CDR3 runs 16 residues. Germline CDR1 MNHEY, CDR2 SVGEGT. The CDR3, as DNA: TGTGCCAGCAGTTACGGGAGGGGAGCGAGCAATCAGCCCCAGCATTTT. Protein: CASSYGRGASNQPQHF.

This chain uses TRBV7-2 with TRBJ1-3; 8 bases match TRBD1. V lost 4 bases to trimming and J lost 4 bases; unmatched junction nucleotides: 3. The CDR3 is 14 amino acids. Per germline, CDR1 SGHTA and CDR2 FQGNSA. CDR3 residues: CASSSRTGGNTIYF. DNA of the CDR3: TGTGCCAGCAGCTCCCGGACAGGGGGAAACACCATATATTTT.

The genes are TRBV28 and TRBJ2-5; 8 bases map to TRBD1. From germline, CDR1 is MDHEN and CDR2 SYDVKM. The CDR3 is 13 amino acids. V lost 8 bases and J lost 5; bases outside the gene matches: 7. This chain's CDR3 is CASAPTGVETQYF. CDR3 coding DNA: TGTGCCAGCGCCCCGACAGGGGTGGAGACCCAGTACTTC.

J is TRBJ2-7 and V is TRBV28; D may be TRBD1 (5 bases). In germline, CDR1 is MDHEN, CDR2 SYDVKM. The V end lost 6 bases, the J end lost 3 bases, and 18 bases lay between the germline ends. The CDR3 is made up of 15 amino acids. The CDR3 DNA reads as TGTGCCAGCAGCTCCTTAATACTCAGGGTCTACGAGCAGTACTTC. This gives the protein CASSSLILRVYEQYF.